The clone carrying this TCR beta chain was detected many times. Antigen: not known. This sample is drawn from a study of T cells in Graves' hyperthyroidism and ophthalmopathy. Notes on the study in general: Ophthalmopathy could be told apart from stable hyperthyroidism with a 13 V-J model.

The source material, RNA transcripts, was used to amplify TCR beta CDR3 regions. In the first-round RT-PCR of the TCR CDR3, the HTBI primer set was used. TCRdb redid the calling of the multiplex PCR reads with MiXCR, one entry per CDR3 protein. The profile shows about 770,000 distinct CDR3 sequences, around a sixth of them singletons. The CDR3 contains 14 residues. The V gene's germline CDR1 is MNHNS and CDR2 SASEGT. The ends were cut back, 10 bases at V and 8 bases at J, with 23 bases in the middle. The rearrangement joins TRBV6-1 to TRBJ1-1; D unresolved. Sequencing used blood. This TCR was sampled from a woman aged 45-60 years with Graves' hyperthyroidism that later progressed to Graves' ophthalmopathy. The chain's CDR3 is CAIHPRGPGSEAFF. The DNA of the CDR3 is TGTGCCATCCACCCACGAGGACCGGGATCGGAAGCTTTCTTT.